This T cell receptor (beta chain) was obtained from a study of blood T cell repertoires in COVID-19. Study-wide background: Both acute and convalescent COVID-19 samples were obtained from the United States, Italy and Spain. Sources were T cells, B-cell-depleted T cells, or PBMCs; the material itself was cDNA or gDNA.

This CDR3 spans 16 amino acids. The germline gives CDR1 WSHSY, CDR2 SAAADI. With V trimmed by 6 bases and J by 5 bases, 9 bases remained unmatched. In the original workflow: Reference gene primer amplification yielded estimated nucleated cell counts. TCRdb's copy holds only in-frame clones and misses some; the assay was immunoSEQ multiplex PCR. The V and J calls and clone size are taken from that table; D and trimming were inferred from the DNA. The data hold 65,000 to 90,000 clones, with around 83% observed a single time. The chain couples TRBV10-2 to TRBJ2-5; 13 bases align to TRBD2. The TCR originated in a woman older than 75 in a cohort sampled during active or convalescent COVID-19. Sequenced sample: peripheral blood. The CDR3 region is CASRDTGTSGKETQYF. CDR3 DNA sequence: TGCGCCAGCAGAGATACCGGGACTAGCGGGAAGGAGACCCAGTACTTC.